The T cell receptor (beta chain) under discussion was sequenced for a study of persistence of HIV-infected CD4 T cells. Worth noting for this clone: The target antigen is unknown.

The libraries were made with immunoSEQ version 4 in survey mode. Clones were read by immunoSEQ multiplex PCR, and TCRdb kept only the in-frame ones, dropping some. The repertoire has 30,000 to 45,000 clones, approximately 87% of them found once; the top ten carry more than 4.5%. Overlapping HIV-1 Gag 15-mer peptides at approximately 0.96 ug per peptide per mL were used. Sorted nonresponding memory CD4+ T cells were CD40L-negative, CD69-negative, CD45RO-high. Germline loops: CDR1 MNHEY, CDR2 SVGAGI. V gave up 2 bases and J gave up 6 bases, with 11 bases separating them. The CDR3 runs to 13 residues. This chain connects TRBV6-5 to TRBJ2-7; D perhaps matches TRBD2 (5 bases). The specimen was cultured CD4+ T cells from PBMCs, collected from a patient who received antiretroviral therapy. The TCR comes from an adult with HIV. The donor label of this sample is uncertain. CDR3 sequence reads: CASSYRGASEQYF. For the CDR3, the DNA is TGTGCCAGCAGTTACCGGGGAGCCAGCGAGCAGTACTTC.